Below, 22 T cell receptor beta chains from the same sample are listed, as sequenced in a study of pediatric ulcerative colitis. The repertoire was sequenced with immunoSEQ multiplex PCR; TCRdb's copy has only in-frame clones and lacks some. The data hold 20,000 to 30,000 clones, with approximately 71% observed a single time. Rectal tissue came from one to two pinch biopsies taken at colonoscopy. The sample taken for sequencing was gut tissue. These receptor sequences come from a boy younger than 18 with severe ulcerative colitis.

The chain uses TRBV9 and TRBJ2-3; TRBD2 matches 8 bases. J lost 3 bases, V lost 1 base, and 10 bases had no gene match. Germline V gene lookup returns CDR1 SGDLS and CDR2 YYNGEE. The CDR3 has 17 amino acids. For the CDR3, the DNA is TGTGCCAGCAGCGTATCAGGTGCGGGAGGAAGTACAGATACGCAGTATTTT. The encoded protein is CASSVSGAGGSTDTQYF.

This clone was seen a few times. The V call is TRBV21-1, the J call TRBJ1-2; the table's D call, TRBD1, has no DNA check behind it. TRBV21-1 is termed a pseudogene. The CDR3 is made up of 18 amino acids. CDR3: CASSIGQAQPYPNYGYTF. The CDR3 nucleotides are TGTGCCAGCAGCATAGGCCAGGCCCAGCCTTACCCTAACTATGGCTACACCTTC.

The chain is built from TRBV11-3 and TRBJ2-5, with TRBD1 matching over 11 bases. Germline V gives CDR1 SGHNT, CDR2 YENEEA. This CDR3 spans 16 amino acids. The V segment lost 5 bases and the J segment 1 base; nucleotides outside the gene matches: 6. The CDR3 DNA reads as TGTGCCAGCAGCCCCGGACAGGGGGCCTTCCAAGAGACCCAGTACTTC. This translates into CASSPGQGAFQETQYF.

The chain's CDR3 is CASSLAPFLGGYTDTQYF. Written as DNA, the CDR3 is TGTGCCAGCAGCTTAGCACCCTTTTTGGGGGGATACACAGATACGCAGTATTTT. The gene calls are TRBV7-6 and TRBJ2-3; D possibly corresponds to TRBD2 (6 bases). The V end was cut by 0 bases, the J end by 2 bases, with 18 bases between. The CDR3 sequence is 18 residues long. Per the germline V gene, CDR1 is SGHVS and CDR2 is FNYEAQ.

The chain has TRBV11-1 and TRBJ2-7; 7 bases align to TRBD1. This CDR3 spans 14 amino acids. Per the germline V gene, CDR1 is SGHAT and CDR2 is FQDESV (reference sequence). The V segment lost 4 bases and the J segment 5 bases; nucleotides outside the gene matches: 8. CDR3 sequence: CASSSLGGRDEQYF. As DNA, the CDR3 is TGTGCCAGCAGCTCCCTAGGGGGCCGGGACGAGCAGTACTTC.

The chain combines TRBV7-2 with TRBJ1-2, with 9 positions matching TRBD1. Looked up from germline, CDR1 is SGHTA and CDR2 is FQGNSA. Unmatched junction bases numbered 2, after V lost 5 bases and J lost 4 bases. The CDR3 has 13 residues. The CDR3 region has the DNA TGTGCCAGCAGCCGACAGGGGGGCTATGGCTACACCTTC. Translation gives CASSRQGGYGYTF. Filled out from reference TRBV7-2 and TRBJ1-2, the complete variable domain reads GAGVSQSPSNKVTEKGKDVELRCDPISGHTALYWYRQSLGQGLEFLIYFQGNSAPDKSGLPSDRFSAERTGGSVSTLTIQRTQQEDSAVYLCASSRQGGYGYTFGSGTRLTVV.

The chain recombines TRBV6-1 with TRBJ2-3; D is ambiguous. Germline V gives CDR1 MNHNS, CDR2 SASEGT. Trimming left V 4 bases short and J 1 base short, with 9 bases between. This CDR3 has 14 amino acids. The CDR3 loop reads CASSARLGTDTQYF. The DNA of the CDR3 is TGTGCCAGCAGTGCCAGACTCGGCACAGATACGCAGTATTTT.

This clone was seen a few times. J is TRBJ2-1 and V is TRBV5-4, with TRBD2 matching 8 bases. V shed 0 bases and J 5 bases; nucleotides not matched to a gene: 7. There are 16 residues in the CDR3. Looked up from germline, CDR1 is SGHNT and CDR2 is YYREEE (reference sequence). CDR3: CASSLEYAGGNNEQFF. Here the CDR3 DNA reads TGTGCCAGCAGCTTGGAGTATGCGGGAGGAAACAATGAGCAGTTCTTC.

The chain joins TRBV7-2 to TRBJ2-2; D is perhaps TRBD2 (6 bases). From germline, CDR1 is SGHTA and CDR2 FQGNSA. V lost 1 base and J lost 3, with 9 bases in between. The CDR3 has 15 residues. The CDR3 spells CASSLVLADTGELFF. The DNA for the CDR3 is TGTGCCAGCAGCTTAGTACTAGCCGACACCGGGGAGCTGTTTTTT.

The rearrangement uses TRBV5-4 and TRBJ2-7; TRBD2 aligns across 9 bases. Germline V gene lookup returns CDR1 SGHNT and CDR2 YYREEE (reference sequence). The J segment lost 2 bases and the V segment lost 4 bases, leaving 10 bases of the junction unmatched. This CDR3 contains 16 residues. The CDR3 DNA reads TGTGCCAGCAGCCCGACCCCGGCTAGCGGGACCTACGAGCAGTACTTC. Amino acid sequence: CASSPTPASGTYEQYF.

With respect to this clone: The junction departs from the called germline gene at one end, perhaps through a read error. The chain carries TRBV7-7 and TRBJ2-1, with TRBD2 matching over 8 bases. The germline V gene has CDR1 SSHAT and CDR2 FNYEAQ (reference sequence). This CDR3 is 16 amino acids long. The CDR3: CASSSDVAGPYNEQFF. CDR3 nucleotides: TGTGCTAGCAGCTCTGATGTAGCGGGACCCTACAATGAGCAGTTCTTC.

V is TRBV4-1 and J is TRBJ2-3, with D unresolved. The CDR3 extends over 14 amino acids. Trimming cost V 4 bases and J 1 base, with 9 bases left between them. Germline values: CDR1 MGHRA, CDR2 YSYEKL. CDR3 protein: CASSPLLGTDTQYF. CDR3 DNA: TGCGCCAGCAGCCCATTACTTGGCACAGATACGCAGTATTTT.

The chain carries TRBV21-1 and TRBJ1-1; the table's TRBD1 call for D was not verified on the DNA. TRBV21-1 is a pseudogene segment. This CDR3 comprises 14 residues. Written as DNA, the CDR3 is TGTGCCAGCAGCACGCGACAGACCTACGATGAAGCTTTCTTT. Protein product: CASSTRQTYDEAFF.

This sequence joins TRBV6-6 and TRBJ2-7; the D gene is possibly TRBD1 (5 bases). In germline, CDR1 is MNHNY, CDR2 SVGAGI (reference sequence). The CDR3 runs to 11 residues. Trimming took off 5 bases at V and 7 bases at J, with 9 bases between the two ends. The CDR3 coding sequence is TGTGCCAGCAGTGCGAACAGGGAGCAGTACTTC. Amino acid sequence: CASSANREQYF.

This sequence joins TRBV5-1 and TRBJ1-1; 9 nucleotides align to TRBD1. CDR3 length equals 15 residues. The germline CDR1 and CDR2 sequences are SGHRS and YFSETQ. Unmatched junction bases numbered 5, after V lost 4 bases and J lost 1 base. The CDR3 loop reads CASSTKTGGNTEAFF. DNA for the CDR3: TGCGCCAGCAGCACGAAGACAGGGGGGAACACTGAAGCTTTCTTT.

This clone is judged medium-sized (0.01 to 0.1%). Written as DNA, the CDR3 is TGCGCCAGCAGCCAAAACACAGGGGGCGCGGCCTACGAGCAGTACTTC. Encoded protein: CASSQNTGGAAYEQYF. The V and J genes are TRBV4-1 and TRBJ2-7, with 9 bases lining up with TRBD1. The CDR3 covers 16 residues. Trimming took 2 bases from V and 2 from J; bases not matched to a gene: 7. Germline V lookup: CDR1 MGHRA, CDR2 YSYEKL.

The CDR3 DNA sequence: TGTGCCAGCAGTTCCCCAGGGGGAGGCACCAGTGGCTACACCTTC. This translates into CASSSPGGGTSGYTF. The V call is TRBV6-5, the J call TRBJ1-2; 7 bases are shared with TRBD1. Germline V gene data show CDR1 as MNHEY and CDR2 as SVGAGI. V shed 4 bases and J 7 bases; nucleotides not matched to a gene: 12. This CDR3 is 15 amino acids long.

This clone was recorded once. V and J are TRBV7-9 and TRBJ2-6; D not resolved. Germline CDR1 SEHNR, CDR2 FQNEAQ (reference sequence). The V end was cut by 0 bases, the J end by 1 base, with 16 bases between. The length of the CDR3 is 19 residues. The DNA for the CDR3 is TGTGCCAGCAGCTTAGCGAGGATTACTACTGGATCTGGGGCCAACGTCCTGACTTTC. This sequence encodes CASSLARITTGSGANVLTF.

The rearrangement uses TRBV5-4 and TRBJ1-2; D not resolved. The germline gives CDR1 SGHNT, CDR2 YYREEE (reference sequence). The germline V and J ends were trimmed by 2 bases and 2 bases, with 10 bases remaining between them. The CDR3 length is 14 residues. CDR3 DNA: TGTGCCAGCAGCTTCATTTGGGGAAACTATGGCTACACCTTC. Protein sequence: CASSFIWGNYGYTF. Looking up the rest from reference TRBV5-4 and TRBJ1-2 gives the full variable domain: ETGVTQSPTHLIKTRGQQVTLRCSSQSGHNTVSWYQQALGQGPQFIFQYYREEENGRGNFPPRFSGLQFPNYSSELNVNALELDDSALYLCASSFIWGNYGYTFGSGTRLTVV.

The CDR3 loop is CASRRGASYEQYF. CDR3 sequence (DNA): TGTGCCAGCAGGCGGGGGGCTTCCTACGAGCAGTACTTC. The J gene is TRBJ2-7, the V gene TRBV6-6; 8 bases align to TRBD2. The germline V gene has CDR1 MNHNY and CDR2 SVGAGI (reference sequence). The CDR3 consists of 13 residues. The V gene end was trimmed by 6 bases and the J gene end by 1 base; junction bases not matched to a gene: 2.

This rearrangement joins TRBV4-2 to TRBJ2-3; TRBD2 is a possible D gene (6 bases). The CDR3 covers 17 residues. From germline, CDR1 is LGHNA and CDR2 YNFKEQ. Trimming stripped 4 bases from V and 2 bases from J, with 19 bases between. The CDR3 DNA is TGTGCCAGCAGCCGCGGGCCCCTACTAGCCCTCACAGATACGCAGTATTTT. Amino acids: CASSRGPLLALTDTQYF.

This clone was seen a handful of times. The chain couples TRBV7-2 to TRBJ2-7; D not resolved. Germline CDR1 is SGHTA and CDR2 is FQGNSA. This CDR3 spans 12 amino acids. Trimming cost V 1 base and J 3 bases, with 4 bases left between them. The CDR3 DNA reads TGTGCCAGCAGCTTAGTGCTCTACGAGCAGTACTTC. Protein: CASSLVLYEQYF.